This TCR beta chain was retrieved from a study of blood T cells in healthy people across ages. The overall study: There was about one barcoded beta molecule captured by template switching per two T cells.

The germline V and J ends were trimmed by 0 bases and 11 bases, with 19 bases remaining between them. Per the germline V gene, CDR1 is DFQATT and CDR2 is SNEGSKA (reference sequence). The CDR3 covers 14 residues. As for this clonotype: The antigen remains undetermined.

Sample-barcoded 5' priming and a J-beta primer mix drove a second PCR of 7 to 11 cycles. A single record per CDR3 protein comes from TCRdb applying MiXCR to the 5' RACE reads. The sample carries 1.4 million or so distinct CDR3 sequences, 35% to 45% recorded once. Notes on the study in general: Among long-lived donors, naive CD4+ cells were more numerous and diversity higher than in aged donors.

The chain employs TRBV20-1 and TRBJ2-5; weak D call: TRBD2 (5 bases). This TCR was sampled from a woman under 30 in good health. The sample comprised blood. CDR3 in DNA: TGCAGTGCTAGAGATGGGAAGGGAGTCCATGAGCAGTACTTC. It yields the protein CSARDGKGVHEQYF.